This entry describes one TCR beta chain. Its antigen is as yet unknown. The data were obtained in a study of CD4 T cells in relation to SARS-CoV-2 and coronaviruses. Study observations and caveats: Approximately 65% of donors had memory CD4+ clonotypes crossrecognizing SARS-CoV-2 and common cold coronavirus spike. Each donor contributed either pre-pandemic or post-infection samples, not both.

The repertoire was sequenced with immunoSEQ multiplex PCR; TCRdb's copy has only in-frame clones and lacks some. The table has tens of thousands of clones, more than 60% seen once; the top ten hold 3.4%. Trimming cost V 3 bases and J 4 bases, with 12 bases left between them. The CDR3 is 13 residues long. Germline CDR1 reads GTSNPN; CDR2 reads SVGIG (reference sequence). Sequencing was performed on memory CD4+ T cells from PBMCs, cultured in vitro. The receptor was derived from an adult with COVID-19. The V gene is TRBV30, the J gene TRBJ1-1; tentative D call: TRBD1 (5 bases). The CDR3 bases are TGTGCCTGGAGCTCAAACGGGGGCACTGAAGCTTTCTTT. As protein: CAWSSNGGTEAFF.